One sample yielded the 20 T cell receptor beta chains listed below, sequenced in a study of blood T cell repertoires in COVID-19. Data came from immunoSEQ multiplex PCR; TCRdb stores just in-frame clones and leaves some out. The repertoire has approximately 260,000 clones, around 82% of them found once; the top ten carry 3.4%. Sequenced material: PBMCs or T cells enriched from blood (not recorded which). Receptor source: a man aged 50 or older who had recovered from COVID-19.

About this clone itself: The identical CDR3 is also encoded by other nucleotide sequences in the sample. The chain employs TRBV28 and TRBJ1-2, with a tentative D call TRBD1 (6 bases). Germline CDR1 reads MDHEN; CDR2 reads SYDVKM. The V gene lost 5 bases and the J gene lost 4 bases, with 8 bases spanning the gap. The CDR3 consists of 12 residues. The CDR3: CASSRGGYGYTF. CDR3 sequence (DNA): TGTGCCAGCAGTAGGGGGGGCTATGGCTACACCTTC.

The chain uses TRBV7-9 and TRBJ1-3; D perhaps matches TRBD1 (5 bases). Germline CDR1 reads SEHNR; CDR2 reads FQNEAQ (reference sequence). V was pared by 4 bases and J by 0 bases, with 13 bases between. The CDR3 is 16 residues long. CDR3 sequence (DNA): TGTGCCAGCAGCTCTCAGGGCTCGATCTCTGGAAACACCATATATTTT. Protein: CASSSQGSISGNTIYF.

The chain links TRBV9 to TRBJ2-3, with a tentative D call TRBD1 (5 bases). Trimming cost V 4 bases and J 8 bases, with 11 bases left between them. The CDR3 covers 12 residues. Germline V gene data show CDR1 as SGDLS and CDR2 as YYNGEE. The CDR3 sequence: CASSPRARTQYF. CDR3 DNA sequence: TGTGCCAGCAGCCCCAGGGCTCGTACGCAGTATTTT.

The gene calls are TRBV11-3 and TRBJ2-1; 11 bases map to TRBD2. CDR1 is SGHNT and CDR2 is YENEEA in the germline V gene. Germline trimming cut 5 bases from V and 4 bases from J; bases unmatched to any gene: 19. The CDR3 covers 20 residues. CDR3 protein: CASSPRFSSLAGGGYNEQFF. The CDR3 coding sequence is TGTGCCAGCAGCCCCCGATTTTCGTCCCTAGCGGGAGGAGGGTACAATGAGCAGTTCTTC.

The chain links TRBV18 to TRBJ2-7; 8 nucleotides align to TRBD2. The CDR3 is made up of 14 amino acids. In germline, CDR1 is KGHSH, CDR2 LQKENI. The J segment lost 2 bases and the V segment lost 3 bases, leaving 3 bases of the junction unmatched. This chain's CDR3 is CASSPGTRAYEQYF. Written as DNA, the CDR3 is TGTGCCAGCTCACCCGGGACTAGAGCCTACGAGCAGTACTTC.

Here the CDR3 reads CASRLRGGNANTEAFF. CDR3 nucleotides: TGTGCCAGCAGGTTAAGGGGGGGCAACGCGAACACTGAAGCTTTCTTT. This chain connects TRBV5-5 to TRBJ1-1; D is perhaps TRBD1 (6 bases). V was clipped by 5 bases and J by 1 base, with 18 bases between them. There are 16 residues in the CDR3. CDR1 is SGHKS and CDR2 is YYEKEE in the germline V gene (reference sequence).

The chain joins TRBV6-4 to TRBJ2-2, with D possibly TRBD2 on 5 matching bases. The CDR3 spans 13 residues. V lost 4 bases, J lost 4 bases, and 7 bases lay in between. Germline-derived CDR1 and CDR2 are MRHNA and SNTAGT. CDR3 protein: CASSAGSTGELFF. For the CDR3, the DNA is TGTGCCAGCAGTGCGGGGTCCACCGGGGAGCTGTTTTTT.

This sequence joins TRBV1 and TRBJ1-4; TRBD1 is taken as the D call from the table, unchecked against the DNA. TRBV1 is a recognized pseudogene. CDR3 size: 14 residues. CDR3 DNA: TGCACCAGCAGCCAAGATTCCCAGGATGAAAAACTGTTTTTT. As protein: CTSSQDSQDEKLFF.

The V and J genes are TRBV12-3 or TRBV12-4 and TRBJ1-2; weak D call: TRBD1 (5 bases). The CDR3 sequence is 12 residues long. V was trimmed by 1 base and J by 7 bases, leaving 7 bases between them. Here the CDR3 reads CASSLVRVGYTF. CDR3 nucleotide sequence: TGTGCCAGCAGTTTAGTCAGGGTTGGCTACACCTTC.

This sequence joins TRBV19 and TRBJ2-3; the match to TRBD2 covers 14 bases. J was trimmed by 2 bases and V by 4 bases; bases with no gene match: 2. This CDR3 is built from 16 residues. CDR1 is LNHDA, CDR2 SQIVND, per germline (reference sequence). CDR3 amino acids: CASSRTSGGSTDTQYF. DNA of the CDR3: TGTGCCAGTAGTAGGACTAGCGGGGGGTCCACAGATACGCAGTATTTT.

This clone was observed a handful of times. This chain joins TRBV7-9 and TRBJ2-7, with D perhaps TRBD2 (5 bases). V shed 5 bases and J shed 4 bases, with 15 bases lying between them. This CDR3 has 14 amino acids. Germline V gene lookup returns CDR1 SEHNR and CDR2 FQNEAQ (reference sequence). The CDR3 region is CASSPGPGDYEQYF. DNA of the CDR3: TGTGCCAGCAGCCCCGGACCCGGGGATTACGAGCAGTACTTC.

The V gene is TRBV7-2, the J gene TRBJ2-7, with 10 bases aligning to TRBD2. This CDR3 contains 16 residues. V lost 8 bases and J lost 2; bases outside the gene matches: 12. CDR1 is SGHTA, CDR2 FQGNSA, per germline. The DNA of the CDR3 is TGTGCCAGCCGACTCGGAGGAGCGGGAGGGACCTACGAGCAGTACTTC. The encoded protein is CASRLGGAGGTYEQYF.

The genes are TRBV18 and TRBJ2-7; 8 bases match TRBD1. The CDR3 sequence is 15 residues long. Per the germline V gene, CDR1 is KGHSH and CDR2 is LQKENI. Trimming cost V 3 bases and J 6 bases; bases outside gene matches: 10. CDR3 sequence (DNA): TGTGCCAGCTCACCCAGGACAGGGTCTCCTAGCGAGCAGTACTTC. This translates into CASSPRTGSPSEQYF.

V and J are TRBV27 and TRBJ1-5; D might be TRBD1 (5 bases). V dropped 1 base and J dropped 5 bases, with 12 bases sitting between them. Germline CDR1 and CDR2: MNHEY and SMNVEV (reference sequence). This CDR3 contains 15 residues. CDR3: CASSLLGTTDQPQHF. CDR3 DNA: TGTGCCAGCAGTTTATTGGGGACTACAGATCAGCCCCAGCATTTT.

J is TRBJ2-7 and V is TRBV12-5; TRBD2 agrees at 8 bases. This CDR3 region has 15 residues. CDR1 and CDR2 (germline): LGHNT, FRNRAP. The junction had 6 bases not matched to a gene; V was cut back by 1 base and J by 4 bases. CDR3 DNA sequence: TGTGCTAGTGGTTTGGAGCCGGGACTAGTTTACGAGCAGTACTTC. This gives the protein CASGLEPGLVYEQYF.

CDR3 DNA sequence: TGTGCCAGCAGCTTAGCGGAGCGGGAGAATGAGCAGTTCTTC. Protein product: CASSLAERENEQFF. This chain joins TRBV7-3 and TRBJ2-1; 8 nucleotides align to TRBD2. The CDR3 covers 14 residues. Trimming at V came to 2 bases and at J to 7 bases, leaving 4 bases not matched to a gene. CDR1 is SGHTA and CDR2 is FQGTGA in the germline V gene. The whole variable domain, remainder taken from reference TRBV7-3 and TRBJ2-1, is GAGVSQTPSNKVTEKGKYVELRCDPISGHTALYWYRQSLGQGPEFLIYFQGTGAADDSGLPNDRFFAVRPEGSVSTLKIQRTERGDSAVYLCASSLAERENEQFFGPGTRLTVL.

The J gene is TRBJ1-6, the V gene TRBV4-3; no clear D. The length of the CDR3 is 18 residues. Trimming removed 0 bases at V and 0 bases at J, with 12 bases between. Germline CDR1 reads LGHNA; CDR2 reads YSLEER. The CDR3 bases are TGCGCCAGCAGCCAAGAAGGTGCAGCGAGCTCCTATAATTCACCCCTCCACTTT. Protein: CASSQEGAASSYNSPLHF.

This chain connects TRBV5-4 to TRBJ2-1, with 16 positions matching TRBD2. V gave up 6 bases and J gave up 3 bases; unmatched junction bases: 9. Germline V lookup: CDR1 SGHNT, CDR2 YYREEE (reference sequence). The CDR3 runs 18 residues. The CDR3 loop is CASNHAGTSGGGYNEQFF. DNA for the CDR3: TGTGCCAGCAACCACGCAGGGACTAGCGGGGGGGGCTACAATGAGCAGTTCTTC.

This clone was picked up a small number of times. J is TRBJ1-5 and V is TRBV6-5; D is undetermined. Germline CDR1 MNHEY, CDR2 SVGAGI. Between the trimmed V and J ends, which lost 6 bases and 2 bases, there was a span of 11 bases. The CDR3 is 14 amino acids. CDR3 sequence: CASRGGWGNQPQHF. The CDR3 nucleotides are TGTGCCAGCAGGGGCGGGTGGGGCAATCAGCCCCAGCATTTT.

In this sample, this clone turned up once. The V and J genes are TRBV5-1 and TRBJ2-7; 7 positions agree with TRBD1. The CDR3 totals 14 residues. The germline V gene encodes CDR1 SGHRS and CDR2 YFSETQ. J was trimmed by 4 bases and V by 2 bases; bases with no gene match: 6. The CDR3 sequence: CASSFQGVPYEQYF. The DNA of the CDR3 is TGCGCCAGCAGCTTTCAGGGGGTGCCATACGAGCAGTACTTC. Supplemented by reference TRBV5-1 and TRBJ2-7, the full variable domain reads KAGVTQTPRYLIKTRGQQVTLSCSPISGHRSVSWYQQTPGQGLQFLFEYFSETQRNKGNFPGRFSGRQFSNSRSEMNVSTLELGDSALYLCASSFQGVPYEQYFGPGTRLTVT.